The rows below give T cell receptor beta chains drawn from one sample of a study of a mutant IDH1 vaccine in newly diagnosed glioma. The data were produced by immunoSEQ multiplex PCR, yet TCRdb's version contains in-frame clones alone and is incomplete. Of 20,000 to 25,000 clones detected, about 90% appear once; the ten largest clones hold around 5.7%. Antigens for these TCRs are unknown. The sample consisted of PBMCs, taken from a glioma patient whose treatment included an IDH1 peptide vaccine. These receptors all come from a woman aged 40 to 49 with glioma. Each CDR3 is given with its conserved first and last residue. Fields, in order: J gene, clone size, V gene, D gene, CDR3 DNA, CDR3 protein. The D gene is left open where the match is weak. Part of the rows lack a size; the others show once, few, many or a class for expanded clones.

j_call: TRBJ2-1; clone_size: .; v_call: TRBV29-1; d_call: .; cdr3_nt: TGCAGCGCGCGAGGGATCGTCTACAATGAGCAGTTCTTC; cdr3_aa: CSARGIVYNEQFF
j_call: TRBJ2-7; clone_size: .; v_call: TRBV14; d_call: TRBD2; cdr3_nt: TGTGCCAGCAGCCTCGTTCAGAGCGGGAGTGTTGACTACGAGCAGTACTTC; cdr3_aa: CASSLVQSGSVDYEQYF
j_call: TRBJ1-5; clone_size: .; v_call: TRBV6-5; d_call: .; cdr3_nt: TGTGCCAGCAGAGCTGACAGAAGTAGCAATCAGCCCCAGCATTTT; cdr3_aa: CASRADRSSNQPQHF
j_call: TRBJ1-6; clone_size: .; v_call: TRBV18; d_call: .; cdr3_nt: TGTGCCAGCTCTGAGGTAACTTCTAATTCACCCCTCCACTTT; cdr3_aa: CASSEVTSNSPLHF
j_call: TRBJ2-2; clone_size: .; v_call: TRBV29-1; d_call: .; cdr3_nt: TGCAGCGTTGAAGCAATTCCCGGGGAGCTGTTTTTT; cdr3_aa: CSVEAIPGELFF
j_call: TRBJ2-3; clone_size: .; v_call: TRBV2; d_call: .; cdr3_nt: TGTGCCAGCAGACCCCAGAGGGGGTCGACAGATACGCAGTATTTT; cdr3_aa: CASRPQRGSTDTQYF
j_call: TRBJ1-4; clone_size: once; v_call: TRBV2; d_call: .; cdr3_nt: TGTGCCAGCAGTGGATATACAGGGTCTAATGAAAAACTGTTTTTT; cdr3_aa: CASSGYTGSNEKLFF
j_call: TRBJ2-1; clone_size: few; v_call: TRBV6-1; d_call: .; cdr3_nt: TGTGCCAGCAACCTGGAGGCCTACAATGAGCAGTTCTTC; cdr3_aa: CASNLEAYNEQFF
j_call: TRBJ2-3; clone_size: .; v_call: TRBV4-2; d_call: .; cdr3_nt: TGTGCCAGCAGCCAAGATATGGTTCCAGATACGCAGTATTTT; cdr3_aa: CASSQDMVPDTQYF
j_call: TRBJ1-5; clone_size: once; v_call: TRBV19; d_call: .; cdr3_nt: TGTGCCAGTAGTATAGACACCTCCAATCAGCCCCAGCATTTT; cdr3_aa: CASSIDTSNQPQHF
j_call: TRBJ2-5; clone_size: .; v_call: TRBV4-3; d_call: TRBD2; cdr3_nt: TGCGCCAGCAGCCGACGAGCGGGGGAGGTCGAGACCCAGTACTTC; cdr3_aa: CASSRRAGEVETQYF
j_call: TRBJ2-1; clone_size: few; v_call: TRBV4-2; d_call: TRBD2; cdr3_nt: TGTGCCAGCAGCCAAGGGACTAGCCAAGGGAATGAGCAGTTCTTC; cdr3_aa: CASSQGTSQGNEQFF
j_call: TRBJ1-1; clone_size: .; v_call: TRBV27; d_call: .; cdr3_nt: TGTGCCAGCATTGACACAGGGTACACTGAAGCTTTCTTT; cdr3_aa: CASIDTGYTEAFF
j_call: TRBJ2-1; clone_size: .; v_call: TRBV7-2; d_call: .; cdr3_nt: TGTGCCAGCAGCCTTTCCCGGAGAGAGCAGTTCTTC; cdr3_aa: CASSLSRREQFF
j_call: TRBJ1-5; clone_size: .; v_call: TRBV30; d_call: .; cdr3_nt: TGTGCCTGGAGTGTACTTGGGACAAAGAATCAGCCCCAGCATTTT; cdr3_aa: CAWSVLGTKNQPQHF
j_call: TRBJ1-1; clone_size: .; v_call: TRBV4-1; d_call: TRBD1; cdr3_nt: TGCGCCAGCAGCCCGGGGACAGGGTATGTGAACACTGAAGCTTTCTTT; cdr3_aa: CASSPGTGYVNTEAFF
j_call: TRBJ2-6; clone_size: .; v_call: TRBV2; d_call: .; cdr3_nt: TGTGCCAGCAGGTGGTTTGGTACTGGGGCCAACGTCCTGACTTTC; cdr3_aa: CASRWFGTGANVLTF
j_call: TRBJ1-4; clone_size: .; v_call: TRBV10-2; d_call: .; cdr3_nt: TGCGCCAGCAGTGAGTCGGGGGGAGGAAGACTGTTTTTT; cdr3_aa: CASSESGGGRLFF
j_call: TRBJ2-7; clone_size: .; v_call: TRBV4-1; d_call: TRBD1; cdr3_nt: TGCGCCAGCAGCCAGGGACAGGGGATTTCCTACGAGCAGTACTTC; cdr3_aa: CASSQGQGISYEQYF
j_call: TRBJ1-1; clone_size: .; v_call: TRBV7-8; d_call: .; cdr3_nt: TGTGCCAGCAGCCCCATCAGACAGGTTGGAACTGAAGCTTTCTTT; cdr3_aa: CASSPIRQVGTEAFF
j_call: TRBJ1-1; clone_size: .; v_call: TRBV30; d_call: .; cdr3_nt: TGTGCCTGGAGCCCCCGGACGCTTGGTCTGAACACTGAAGCTTTCTTT; cdr3_aa: CAWSPRTLGLNTEAFF
j_call: TRBJ1-1; clone_size: .; v_call: TRBV2; d_call: TRBD1; cdr3_nt: TGTGCCATCCGGACAGGGAACACTGAAGCTTTCTTT; cdr3_aa: CAIRTGNTEAFF
j_call: TRBJ1-1; clone_size: .; v_call: TRBV29-1; d_call: .; cdr3_nt: TGCAGCGTTGAAGTCGGGTCGGGTTGGACTGAAGCTTTCTTT; cdr3_aa: CSVEVGSGWTEAFF
j_call: TRBJ1-1; clone_size: .; v_call: TRBV15; d_call: .; cdr3_nt: TGTGCCACCAGCAGAGATCTGGGAAAAACTGAAGCTTTCTTT; cdr3_aa: CATSRDLGKTEAFF
j_call: TRBJ1-1; clone_size: .; v_call: TRBV5-1; d_call: .; cdr3_nt: TGCGCCAGCAGCTCTATAAGGAACACTGAAGCTTTCTTT; cdr3_aa: CASSSIRNTEAFF
j_call: TRBJ1-3; clone_size: .; v_call: TRBV2; d_call: TRBD1; cdr3_nt: TGTGCCAACAGAAGGGGGCTATCTGGAAACACCATATATTTT; cdr3_aa: CANRRGLSGNTIYF
j_call: TRBJ2-7; clone_size: .; v_call: TRBV14; d_call: TRBD2; cdr3_nt: TGTGCCAGCAGCCGAATAGCGGGAGAGCGCTACGAGCAGTACTTC; cdr3_aa: CASSRIAGERYEQYF
j_call: TRBJ1-1; clone_size: .; v_call: TRBV5-1; d_call: TRBD1; cdr3_nt: TGCGCCAGCAGGGGGACAGTGAACACTGAAGCTTTCTTT; cdr3_aa: CASRGTVNTEAFF
j_call: TRBJ1-5; clone_size: few; v_call: TRBV11-2; d_call: .; cdr3_nt: TGTGCCAGCAGCTTCTCAGGAGTAGCCCATCAGCCCCAGCATTTT; cdr3_aa: CASSFSGVAHQPQHF